The 27 T cell receptor beta chains below come from one sample, sequenced in a study of shared clonotypes between healthy human individuals. The method was immunoSEQ multiplex PCR; TCRdb's version includes in-frame clones alone and lacks a portion of them. Of 2 million to 2.5 million clones in the sample, under 97% were seen once. Sequencing was performed on naive CD4+ T cells sorted from blood. As for subset: CD45RA+ positively selected. The receptor source for this set is a man younger than 35 in good health.

As concerns this clone: The identical CDR3 is also encoded by other nucleotide sequences in the sample. The chain uses TRBV28 and TRBJ2-6; the D is unclear. The germline V gene has CDR1 MDHEN and CDR2 SYDVKM. V shed 4 bases and J shed 1 base, with 8 bases lying between them. This CDR3 spans 15 amino acids. The DNA for the CDR3 is TGTGCCAGCAGTTCACCTTCTTCTGGGGCCAACGTCCTGACTTTC. Protein product: CASSSPSSGANVLTF. Full variable domain (outside the CDR3, taken from reference TRBV28 and TRBJ2-6): DVKVTQSSRYLVKRTGEKVFLECVQDMDHENMFWYRQDPGLGLRLIYFSYDVKMKEKGDIPEGYSVSREKKERFSLILESASTNQTSMYLCASSSPSSGANVLTFGAGSRLTVL.

CDR3 DNA: TGTGCCAGCTCAGAATCCGGGTCCGGATATGGCTACACCTTC. It translates to CASSESGSGYGYTF. The chain couples TRBV18 to TRBJ1-2; D is unresolved. CDR1 is KGHSH and CDR2 is LQKENI in the germline V gene. Trimming cost V 5 bases and J 5 bases, with 15 bases left between them. The CDR3 covers 14 residues.

This sequence joins TRBV4-1 and TRBJ2-5, with 13 nucleotides matching TRBD2. The trim removed 0 bases at V and 2 bases at J, leaving 3 bases unmatched. The CDR3 loop spans 17 amino acids. The germline gives CDR1 MGHRA, CDR2 YSYEKL. CDR3 nucleotide sequence: TGCGCCAGCAGCCAAGACCCGGGACTAGCGGGACAAGAGACCCAGTACTTC. Translating it yields CASSQDPGLAGQETQYF.

The CDR3 nucleotides read TGTGCCAGCAGTTTGCAAGGGTCCGCTTCACCCCTCCACTTT. Its protein is CASSLQGSASPLHF. The chain uses TRBV27 and TRBJ1-6; D not resolved. This CDR3 is built from 14 residues. V was shortened by 3 bases and J by 9 bases, with 12 bases between the two germline ends. CDR1 and CDR2 from the germline V gene are MNHEY and SMNVEV (reference sequence).

The V and J genes are TRBV10-3 and TRBJ1-6; unclear D gene. Germline V gene sequence: CDR1 ENHRY, CDR2 SYGVKD. With 8 bases removed from V and 10 bases from J, the gap between germline ends came to 12 bases. This CDR3 has 12 amino acids. The DNA of the CDR3 is TGTGCCATCTTCGATGAGGGATCACCCCTCCACTTT. It is translated as CAIFDEGSPLHF.

The sample holds one count of this clone. The sample holds other DNA sequences that translate to the same CDR3. This chain connects TRBV9 to TRBJ2-7; no clear D gene. This CDR3 contains 14 residues. V gave up 0 bases and J gave up 0 bases, with 7 bases separating them. Per germline, CDR1 SGDLS and CDR2 YYNGEE. Here the CDR3 DNA reads TGTGCCAGCAGCGTAGGTCCAGACTCCTACGAGCAGTACTTC. As protein: CASSVGPDSYEQYF.

This clone was detected only once. Other DNA sequences in the same sample also yield this CDR3. The chain combines TRBV2 with TRBJ2-3; D remains unclear. The CDR3 sequence is 13 residues long. From germline, CDR1 is SNHLY and CDR2 FYNNEI. The V and J ends lost 6 bases and 0 bases respectively, with 7 bases between them. CDR3 DNA sequence: TGTGCCAGCAGAGGGCAAAGCACAGATACGCAGTATTTT. It specifies CASRGQSTDTQYF.

The chain has TRBV5-4 and TRBJ2-5; D possibly corresponds to TRBD2 (5 bases). The germline V gene encodes CDR1 SGHNT and CDR2 YYREEE (reference sequence). Trimming pared 0 bases from V and 4 bases from J, leaving 16 bases between. This CDR3 comprises 16 residues. CDR3 DNA: TGTGCCAGCAGCTTGGGCCTCCGGGAAGGCTCAGAGACCCAGTACTTC. This translates into CASSLGLREGSETQYF. Using reference TRBV5-4 and TRBJ2-5 for the parts outside the CDR3, the full variable domain is ETGVTQSPTHLIKTRGQQVTLRCSSQSGHNTVSWYQQALGQGPQFIFQYYREEENGRGNFPPRFSGLQFPNYSSELNVNALELDDSALYLCASSLGLREGSETQYFGPGTRLLVL.

J is TRBJ2-6 and V is TRBV18; perhaps D is TRBD1 or TRBD2 (6 bases each). This CDR3 is 15 amino acids long. V gave up 7 bases and J gave up 3 bases, with 13 bases separating them. Germline loops: CDR1 KGHSH, CDR2 LQKENI. This chain's CDR3 is CASYTGARGANVLTF. The DNA for the CDR3 is TGTGCCAGCTACACGGGGGCGCGTGGGGCCAACGTCCTGACTTTC.

The gene calls are TRBV5-1 and TRBJ1-2, with D possibly being TRBD1 (6 bases). V lost 6 bases and J lost 3, with 12 bases in between. The CDR3 consists of 13 residues. Germline CDR1 SGHRS, CDR2 YFSETQ. In nucleotides, the CDR3 is TGCGCCAGCACCTTACAGGGTGACTATGGCTACACCTTC. Translating it yields CASTLQGDYGYTF.

This clone was counted once. The V gene is TRBV6-1, the J gene TRBJ2-2; TRBD1 aligns across 8 bases. This CDR3 has 15 amino acids. Germline CDR1 MNHNS, CDR2 SASEGT. The V gene end was trimmed by 7 bases and the J gene end by 7 bases; junction bases not matched to a gene: 11. DNA of the CDR3: TGTGCCAGCACCCACGGCAGGGGGCTTATCGGGGAGCTGTTTTTT. It translates to CASTHGRGLIGELFF.

This clone was seen once. The genes are TRBV29-1 and TRBJ1-1; unclear D gene. Germline CDR1 reads SQVTM; CDR2 reads ANQGSEA. The CDR3 length is 12 residues. V lost 7 bases and J lost 0, with 9 bases in between. The CDR3 region is CSGKTVNTEAFF. CDR3 nucleotide sequence: TGCAGCGGCAAGACGGTGAACACTGAAGCTTTCTTT.

J is TRBJ2-6 and V is TRBV19, with a weak D call TRBD1 (6 bases). Trimming cost V 7 bases and J 2 bases, with 9 bases left between them. Germline CDR1 is LNHDA and CDR2 is SQIVND (reference sequence). CDR3 length equals 14 residues. The CDR3, as DNA: TGTGCCAGTAAGGGGGTAGCTGGGGCCAACGTCCTGACTTTC. Amino acids: CASKGVAGANVLTF. The full variable domain, completed using reference TRBV19 and TRBJ2-6, is DGGITQSPKYLFRKEGQNVTLSCEQNLNHDAMYWYRQDPGQGLRLIYYSQIVNDFQKGDIAEGYSVSREKKESFPLTVTSAQKNPTAFYLCASKGVAGANVLTFGAGSRLTVL.

The genes are TRBV7-2 and TRBJ1-4, with 11 bases that match TRBD1. The CDR3 consists of 16 residues. The V gene end was trimmed by 5 bases and the J gene end by 8 bases; junction bases not matched to a gene: 10. Germline CDR1 is SGHTA and CDR2 is FQGNSA. The CDR3 protein is CASSPRGGQGGEKLFF. Written as DNA, the CDR3 is TGTGCCAGCAGCCCTAGAGGGGGACAGGGGGGAGAAAAACTGTTTTTT.

The CDR3 region has the DNA TGTGCCAGCAGGGCAGGGCCCACCCAAGAGACCCAGTACTTC. It specifies CASRAGPTQETQYF. The chain uses TRBV6-1 and TRBJ2-5; D might be TRBD1 (5 bases). The V end lost 6 bases, the J end lost 1 base, and 12 bases lay between the germline ends. This CDR3 contains 14 residues. CDR1 MNHNS and CDR2 SASEGT come from the germline V gene.

The chain links TRBV9 to TRBJ1-1; D might be TRBD1 (5 bases). This CDR3 comprises 15 residues. Trimming pared 0 bases from V and 1 base from J, leaving 10 bases between. Germline-derived CDR1 and CDR2 are SGDLS and YYNGEE. CDR3: CASSVVGGANTEAFF. The CDR3 nucleotides are TGTGCCAGCAGCGTAGTTGGGGGTGCGAACACTGAAGCTTTCTTT.

The V gene is TRBV18, the J gene TRBJ1-2; D uncertain. Trimming shortened V by 4 bases and J by 8 bases, and 14 bases separated the two germline ends. CDR1 is KGHSH, CDR2 LQKENI, per germline. The CDR3 length is 13 residues. The CDR3 protein is CASSRPGQAGYTF. The CDR3, as DNA: TGTGCCAGCTCACGACCGGGTCAGGCAGGCTACACCTTC.

This chain connects TRBV7-9 to TRBJ1-2; 7 bases are shared with TRBD1. The CDR3 runs to 16 residues. Trimming took 0 bases from V and 3 from J; bases not matched to a gene: 7. In germline, CDR1 is SEHNR, CDR2 FQNEAQ (reference sequence). CDR3 residues: CASSLAGQEGDYGYTF. CDR3 in DNA: TGTGCCAGCAGCTTAGCAGGACAGGAGGGGGACTATGGCTACACCTTC.

The V call is TRBV28, the J call TRBJ2-7; 9 bases map to TRBD2. Germline V gene lookup returns CDR1 MDHEN and CDR2 SYDVKM. The CDR3 has 17 residues. Germline trimming cut 3 bases from V and 3 bases from J; bases unmatched to any gene: 12. The CDR3 is CASSLRWERGDHYEQYF. The DNA of the CDR3 is TGTGCCAGCAGTTTGAGGTGGGAGCGGGGGGACCACTACGAGCAGTACTTC.

To note about this clone: This specimen includes other DNA sequences encoding the same CDR3. The chain carries TRBV30 and TRBJ2-7; no definite D call. Germline-derived CDR1 and CDR2 are GTSNPN and SVGIG (reference sequence). With 0 bases removed from V and 4 bases from J, the gap between germline ends came to 7 bases. There are 12 residues in the CDR3. The CDR3 reads CAWSVDPYEQYF. The CDR3, as DNA: TGTGCCTGGAGTGTCGATCCTTACGAGCAGTACTTC.

This clone was recorded only once. This chain connects TRBV5-1 to TRBJ2-2, with 10 bases fitting TRBD2. The length of the CDR3 is 17 residues. Germline V lookup: CDR1 SGHRS, CDR2 YFSETQ. V shed 3 bases and J 5 bases; nucleotides not matched to a gene: 10. CDR3 DNA sequence: TGCGCCAGCAGCTCCATTCTAGCGGGAGTAGGGACCGGGGAGCTGTTTTTT. Amino acid sequence: CASSSILAGVGTGELFF.

This clone was seen just once. This chain joins TRBV30 and TRBJ1-2; D might be TRBD1 (5 bases). Germline CDR1 is GTSNPN and CDR2 is SVGIG (reference sequence). The V and J ends lost 5 bases and 2 bases respectively, with 12 bases between them. The CDR3 runs to 13 residues. CDR3 nucleotide sequence: TGTGCCTGGGCTTCAGGGCACAACTATGGCTACACCTTC. Amino acids: CAWASGHNYGYTF.

This chain connects TRBV15 to TRBJ2-7; D might be TRBD1 (5 bases). This CDR3 spans 14 amino acids. V dropped 1 base and J dropped 3 bases, with 10 bases sitting between them. Germline lookup yields CDR1 LNHNV and CDR2 YYDKDF (reference sequence). Here the CDR3 reads CATSRGQFNYEQYF. CDR3 DNA: TGTGCCACCAGCAGAGGACAGTTCAACTACGAGCAGTACTTC.

A single count supports this clone. The chain recombines TRBV5-1 with TRBJ1-1; D possibly corresponds to TRBD1 (5 bases). V shed 4 bases and J shed 1 base, with 11 bases lying between them. This CDR3 spans 14 amino acids. Germline CDR1 is SGHRS and CDR2 is YFSETQ. The CDR3 sequence is CASSIRTKNTEAFF. CDR3 nucleotide sequence: TGCGCCAGCAGCATTAGGACAAAGAACACTGAAGCTTTCTTT.

This clone came up once. This same CDR3 is encoded by further DNA sequences in the sample. This sequence joins TRBV10-3 and TRBJ1-1; TRBD1 might be the D (5 bases). Per the germline V gene, CDR1 is ENHRY and CDR2 is SYGVKD. Trimming left V 5 bases short and J 1 base short, with 8 bases between. The CDR3 totals 13 residues. CDR3 DNA: TGTGCCATCAGTTCGGGGGAGAACACTGAAGCTTTCTTT. Protein product: CAISSGENTEAFF.

The genes are TRBV5-5 and TRBJ2-7; TRBD2 might be the D (6 bases). Trimming stripped 3 bases from V and 0 bases from J, with 19 bases between. Looked up from germline, CDR1 is SGHKS and CDR2 is YYEKEE (reference sequence). The CDR3 spans 17 residues. The CDR3 is CASSWAPGGESSYEQYF. CDR3 in DNA: TGTGCCAGCAGCTGGGCACCGGGCGGGGAGAGCTCCTACGAGCAGTACTTC. The variable domain in full, with the rest retrieved from reference TRBV5-5 and TRBJ2-7, is DAGVTQSPTHLIKTRGQQVTLRCSPISGHKSVSWYQQVLGQGPQFIFQYYEKEERGRGNFPDRFSARQFPNYSSELNVNALLLGDSALYLCASSWAPGGESSYEQYFGPGTRLTVT.

The chain's CDR3 is CASSQVLLVGPGQPQHF. CDR3 DNA sequence: TGCGCCAGCAGCCAAGTTCTATTGGTAGGGCCGGGGCAGCCCCAGCATTTT. V and J are TRBV4-1 and TRBJ1-5; D unresolved. Deletions cut 1 base from V and 7 bases from J, with 20 bases between. The CDR3 runs to 17 residues. Germline V gene data show CDR1 as MGHRA and CDR2 as YSYEKL.